In this sample, the clone carrying this T cell receptor (beta chain) turned up a few times. The target antigen is unknown. This CDR3 contains 18 residues. Per the germline V gene, CDR1 is LNHDA and CDR2 is SQIVND (reference sequence). With 5 bases removed from V and 3 bases from J, the gap between germline ends came to 26 bases. The source of the sample is a study of T cell responses to AZD1222 COVID-19 vaccine. General observations from the study: The study sampled repertoires only after the peak T cell response. Clonal diversity was possibly underestimated, and the donors were mostly white British, with more females.

Method: immunoSEQ multiplex PCR; TCRdb's copy keeps in-frame clones and lacks some. The data show over 100,000 clones, 85% to 90% seen once. Sequences were derived from peripheral blood, sampled on day 0 of AZD1222 vaccination. The TCR sequence derives from an adult in good health. The chain has TRBV19 and TRBJ2-7, with D unresolved. CDR3 region: CASSDRYSSNWANYEQYF. In DNA form, the CDR3 reads TGTGCCAGTAGTGATCGGTACTCGAGTAATTGGGCGAACTACGAGCAGTACTTC. Full variable domain (remainder filled in from reference TRBV19 and TRBJ2-7): DGGITQSPKYLFRKEGQNVTLSCEQNLNHDAMYWYRQDPGQGLRLIYYSQIVNDFQKGDIAEGYSVSREKKESFPLTVTSAQKNPTAFYLCASSDRYSSNWANYEQYFGPGTRLTVT.